The present T cell receptor (beta chain) was sequenced within a study of cytomegalovirus exposure and HLA in healthy donors. On the study more broadly: There were about 85 million unique TCRs (from HLA-typed donors) in an early data release.

About this clone: Its specificity is not known.

Points from the study as a whole: Researchers counted around 160 TCR beta chains as cytomegalovirus-associated.

The PCR employed 60 Vbeta primers together with 13 Jbeta primers. Here immunoSEQ multiplex PCR was the method, and the copy in TCRdb shows in-frame clones only, minus some. The table lists around 100,000 clones, around 75% of them singletons. The germline gives CDR1 WNHNN, CDR2 SYGVQD (reference sequence). Trimming removed 3 bases at V and 8 bases at J, with 11 bases between. The CDR3 is 13 amino acids. The chain combines TRBV10-1 with TRBJ2-1; a possible D gene is TRBD2 (5 bases). This receptor was identified in a woman in her twenties or thirties in good health and CMV-seronegative. Sequenced: PBMCs. Here the CDR3 DNA reads TGCGCCAGCAGTGATCGGACTGAGGATGAGCAGTTCTTC. It codes for CASSDRTEDEQFF.